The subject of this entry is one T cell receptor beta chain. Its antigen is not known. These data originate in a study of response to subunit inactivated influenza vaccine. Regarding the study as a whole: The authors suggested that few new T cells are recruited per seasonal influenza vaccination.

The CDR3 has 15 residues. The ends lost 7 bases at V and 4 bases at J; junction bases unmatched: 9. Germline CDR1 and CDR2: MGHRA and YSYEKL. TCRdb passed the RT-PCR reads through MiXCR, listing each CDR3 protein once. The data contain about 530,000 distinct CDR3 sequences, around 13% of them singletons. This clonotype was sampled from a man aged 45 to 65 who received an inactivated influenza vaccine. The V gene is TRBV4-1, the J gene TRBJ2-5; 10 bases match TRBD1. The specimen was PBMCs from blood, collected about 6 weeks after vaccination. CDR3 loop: CASTPTGQGRETQYF. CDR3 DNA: TGCGCCAGCACCCCGACGGGACAGGGGCGAGAGACCCAGTACTTC.